This T cell receptor (beta chain) was captured by sequencing in a study of CD8+CD57+ T cells in acquired aplastic anemia. Study context: Isolated CD4+ and CD8+ cells, once sorted, yielded DNA averaging roughly 3 ug.

Template material for TCR beta VDJ and CDR3 profiling consisted of genomic DNA. TCRdb ran MiXCR on the reads and lists one entry per CDR3 protein. The sample holds some 280,000 distinct CDR3 sequences, 45% to 70% seen once. A few counts support this clonotype. The length of the CDR3 is 12 residues. Deletions cut 6 bases from V and 3 bases from J, with 9 bases between. This TCR was recovered from a human donor with severe aplastic anemia or a healthy control (not recorded which). The chain couples TRBV12-3 or TRBV12-4 to TRBJ2-7; no firm D call. Sequences were obtained from sorted CD4+, CD8+, or CD8+CD57+ T cells (not recorded which) from PBMCs. The chain's CDR3 is CASRRTFYEQYF. The CDR3 DNA follows: TGTGCCAGCAGACGGACCTTCTACGAGCAGTACTTC.